This T cell receptor (beta chain) was recorded in a study of T cell responses to AZD1222 COVID-19 vaccine. Study outcomes and limitations: No day 14 peak samples; only post-peak repertoires were characterized. Baseline seropositivity occurred in only a handful of AZD1222 recipients.

Only a few counts were recorded for this clone. The target antigen is unknown. The protocol was immunoSEQ multiplex PCR, while the TCRdb copy is restricted to in-frame clones and leaves out a portion. The table has 100,000 or so clones, roughly 90% seen once. The specimen comprised peripheral blood, sampled on day 0 of AZD1222 vaccination. The TCR comes from an adult in good health.

The CDR3, as DNA: TGTGCCAGCAGTCGGGACGGGGGAAACACCATATATTTT. It encodes CASSRDGGNTIYF. The J gene is TRBJ1-3, the V gene TRBV27, with D perhaps TRBD1 (5 bases). V was shortened by 5 bases and J by 4 bases, with 9 bases between the two germline ends. The CDR3 has 13 residues. The germline gives CDR1 MNHEY, CDR2 SMNVEV (reference sequence).